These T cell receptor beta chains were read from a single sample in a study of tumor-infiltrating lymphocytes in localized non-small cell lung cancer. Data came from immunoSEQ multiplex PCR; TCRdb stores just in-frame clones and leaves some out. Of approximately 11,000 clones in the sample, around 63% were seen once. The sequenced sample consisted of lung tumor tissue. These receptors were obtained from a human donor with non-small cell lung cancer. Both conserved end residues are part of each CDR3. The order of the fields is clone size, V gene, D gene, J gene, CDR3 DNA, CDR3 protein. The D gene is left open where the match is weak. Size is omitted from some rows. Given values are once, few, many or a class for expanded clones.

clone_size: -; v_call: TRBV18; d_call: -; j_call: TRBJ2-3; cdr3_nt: TGTGCCAGTTTCCGAGGGATCAGCACAGATACGCAGTATTTT; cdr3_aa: CASFRGISTDTQYF
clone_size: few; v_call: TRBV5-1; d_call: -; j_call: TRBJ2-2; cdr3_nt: TGCGCCAGCAGCTTGGCTCCGCGATCGAACACCGGGGAGCTGTTTTTT; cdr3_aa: CASSLAPRSNTGELFF
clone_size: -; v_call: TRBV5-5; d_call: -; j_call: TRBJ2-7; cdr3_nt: TGTGCCAGCAGCTTGGGGGGGGGCCTCTACGAGCAGTACTTC; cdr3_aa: CASSLGGGLYEQYF
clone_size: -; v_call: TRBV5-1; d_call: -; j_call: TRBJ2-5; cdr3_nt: TGCGCCAGCAGCCCGGGGATGAAAGAGACCCAGTACTTC; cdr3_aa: CASSPGMKETQYF
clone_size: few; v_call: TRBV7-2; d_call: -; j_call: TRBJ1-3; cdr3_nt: TGTGCCAGCAGCTTATTAGGGGTGTCTGGAAACACCATATATTTT; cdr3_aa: CASSLLGVSGNTIYF
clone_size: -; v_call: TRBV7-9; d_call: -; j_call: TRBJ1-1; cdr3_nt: TGTGCCAGCTTCCGGCCGAACACTGAAGCTTTCTTT; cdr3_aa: CASFRPNTEAFF
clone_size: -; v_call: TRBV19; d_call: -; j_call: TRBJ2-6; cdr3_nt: TGTGCCAGTAGCCCAGAGGGTCTCCGCACAGGGATCCTCTCTGGGGCCAACGTCCTGACTTTC; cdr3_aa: CASSPEGLRTGILSGANVLTF
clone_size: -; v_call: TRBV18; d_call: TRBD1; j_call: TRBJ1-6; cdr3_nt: TGTGCCAGCTCACCGAGGACAGGGGCCCACTCACCCCTCCACTTT; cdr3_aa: CASSPRTGAHSPLHF
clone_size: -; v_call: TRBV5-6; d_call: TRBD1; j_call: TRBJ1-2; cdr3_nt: TGTGCCAGCAGCTTCGGACAGGGGGCTAGAGGCTACACCTTC; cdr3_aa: CASSFGQGARGYTF
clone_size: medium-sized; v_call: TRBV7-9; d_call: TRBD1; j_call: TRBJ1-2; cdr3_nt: TGTGCCAGCAGCCCAGGGACAGGGGTTACCTTTAACTATGGCTACACCTTC; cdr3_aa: CASSPGTGVTFNYGYTF
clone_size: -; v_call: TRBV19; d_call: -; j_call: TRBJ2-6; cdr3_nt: TGTGCCAGTAGTGCCCGGACAGGGACTAGCTCTGGGGCCAACGTCCTGACTTTC; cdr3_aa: CASSARTGTSSGANVLTF
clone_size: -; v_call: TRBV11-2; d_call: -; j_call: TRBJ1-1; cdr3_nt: TGTGCCAGCAGCCCAGGGATTTGGACGGTGAACACTGAAGCTTTCTTT; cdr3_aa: CASSPGIWTVNTEAFF
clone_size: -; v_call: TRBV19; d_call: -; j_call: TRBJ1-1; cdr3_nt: TGTGCCAGTAGTACTGGGCGGGGCACTGAAGCTTTCTTT; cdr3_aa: CASSTGRGTEAFF
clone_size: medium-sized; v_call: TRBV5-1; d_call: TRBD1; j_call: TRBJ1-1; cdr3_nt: TGCGCCAGCAGCTTGGGGACAGGGGAAAACACTGAAGCTTTCTTT; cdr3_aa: CASSLGTGENTEAFF
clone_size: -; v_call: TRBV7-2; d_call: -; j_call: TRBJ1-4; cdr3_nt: TGTGCCAGCAGCTCAGAGGCTAATGAAAAACTGTTTTTT; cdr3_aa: CASSSEANEKLFF
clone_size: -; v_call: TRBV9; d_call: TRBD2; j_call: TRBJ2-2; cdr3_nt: TGTGCCAGCAGCGTAGTCAGCGGGAGGAACCCGAACACCGGGGAGCTGTTTTTT; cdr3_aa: CASSVVSGRNPNTGELFF
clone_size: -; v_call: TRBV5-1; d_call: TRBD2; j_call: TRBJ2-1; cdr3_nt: TGCGCCAGCAGGGGGGGGGTAGGGTCCTACAATGAGCAGTTCTTC; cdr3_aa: CASRGGVGSYNEQFF
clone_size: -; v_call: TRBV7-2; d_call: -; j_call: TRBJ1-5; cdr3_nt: TGTGCCAGCAGCTTTAGAGGGTTTAGTCAGCCCCAGCATTTT; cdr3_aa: CASSFRGFSQPQHF
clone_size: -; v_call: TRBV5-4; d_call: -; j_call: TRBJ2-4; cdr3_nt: TGTGCCAGCAGCCAGGGCGCGGAGGGACACATTCAGTACTTC; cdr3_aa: CASSQGAEGHIQYF
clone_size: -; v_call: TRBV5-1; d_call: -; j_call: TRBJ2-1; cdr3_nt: TGCGCCAGCAGCTTCCCGACGTTATACAATGAGCAGTTCTTC; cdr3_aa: CASSFPTLYNEQFF
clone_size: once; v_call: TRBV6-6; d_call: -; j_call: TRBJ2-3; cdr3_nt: TGTGCCAGCAGCAGGGACTGGGTGGTCCAAGATACGCAGTATTTT; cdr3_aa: CASSRDWVVQDTQYF
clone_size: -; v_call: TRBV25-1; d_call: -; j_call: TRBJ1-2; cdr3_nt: TGTGCCAGCAGTGAACCTGGGTTAGATGGCTACACCTTC; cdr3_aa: CASSEPGLDGYTF
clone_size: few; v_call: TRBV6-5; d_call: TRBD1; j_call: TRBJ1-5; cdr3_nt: TGTGCCAGCAGGCGGACAGGCCGCAATCAGCCCCAGCATTTT; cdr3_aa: CASRRTGRNQPQHF
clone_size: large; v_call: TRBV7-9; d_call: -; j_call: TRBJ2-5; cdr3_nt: TGTGCCAGCAGCGCCCCCCGAGTCCTAGAGACCCAGTACTTC; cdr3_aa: CASSAPRVLETQYF
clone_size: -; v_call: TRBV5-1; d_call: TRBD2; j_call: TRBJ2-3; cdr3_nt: TGCGCCAGCAGCTGGACCGGACTAGCGGGAGTTGTGGATACGCAGTATTTT; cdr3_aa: CASSWTGLAGVVDTQYF
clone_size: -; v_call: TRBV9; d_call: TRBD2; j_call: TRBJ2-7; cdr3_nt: TGTGCCAGCAGCACATACCCGACTAGCGGGGGCGAGCAGTACTTC; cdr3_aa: CASSTYPTSGGEQYF
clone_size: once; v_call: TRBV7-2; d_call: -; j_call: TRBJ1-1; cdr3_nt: TGTGCCAGCAGCTCCCTAGGACGGATGAACACTGAAGCTTTCTTT; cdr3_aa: CASSSLGRMNTEAFF
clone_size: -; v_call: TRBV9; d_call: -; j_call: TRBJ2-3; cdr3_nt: TGTGCCAGCAGCGTAGTGCCCACAGATACGCAGTATTTT; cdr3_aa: CASSVVPTDTQYF
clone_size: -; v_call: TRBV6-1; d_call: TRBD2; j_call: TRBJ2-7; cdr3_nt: TGTGCCAGCAGTGAAGTTAGCGGGAGATCCTACGAGCAGTACTTC; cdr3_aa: CASSEVSGRSYEQYF
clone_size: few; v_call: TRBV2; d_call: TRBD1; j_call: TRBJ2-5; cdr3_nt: TGTGCCACCTCCCGGACAGGGCCTATAGAGACCCAGTACTTC; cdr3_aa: CATSRTGPIETQYF
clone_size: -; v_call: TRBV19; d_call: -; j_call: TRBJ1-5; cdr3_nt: TGTGCCAGTAGACCCGAGGTACAGGCGCGCGGCAATCAGCCCCAGCATTTT; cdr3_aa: CASRPEVQARGNQPQHF
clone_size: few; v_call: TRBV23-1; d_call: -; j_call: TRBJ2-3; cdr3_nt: TGCGCCAGCAGTCAGATTACCGGGGCCACGTCGCAGTATTTT; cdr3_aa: CASSQITGATSQYF
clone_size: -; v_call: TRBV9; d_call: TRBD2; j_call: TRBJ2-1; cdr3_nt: TGTGCCAGCAGCGTCGGGACTAGAAACTACAATGAGCAGTTCTTC; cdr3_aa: CASSVGTRNYNEQFF
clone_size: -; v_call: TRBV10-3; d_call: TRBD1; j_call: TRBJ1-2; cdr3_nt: TGTGCCATCAGTAAAACCGGGACAGGTAGTGGTCTCAGCGGAACTAACTATGGCTACACCTTC; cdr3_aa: CAISKTGTGSGLSGTNYGYTF
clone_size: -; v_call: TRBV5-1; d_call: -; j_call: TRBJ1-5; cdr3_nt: TGCGCCAGCAGCACGGGGACTGACGGTCAGCCCCAGCATTTT; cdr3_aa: CASSTGTDGQPQHF
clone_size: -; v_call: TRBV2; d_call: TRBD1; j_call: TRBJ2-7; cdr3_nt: TGTGCCAGCAGACGGGACAGGGACCTCTACGAGCAGTACTTC; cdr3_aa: CASRRDRDLYEQYF
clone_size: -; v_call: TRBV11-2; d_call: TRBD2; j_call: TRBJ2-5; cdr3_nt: TGTGCCAGCAGCTTAGTCCTAGCGGGATTGGAGACCCAGTACTTC; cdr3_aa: CASSLVLAGLETQYF
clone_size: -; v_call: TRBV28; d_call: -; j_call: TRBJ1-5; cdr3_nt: TGTGCCAGCAGCCGCAACTCCTATAGCAATCAGCCCCAGCATTTT; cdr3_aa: CASSRNSYSNQPQHF
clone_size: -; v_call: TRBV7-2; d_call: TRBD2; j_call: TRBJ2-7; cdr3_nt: TGTGCCAGCAGGCCTTCCGGGACTACCTACGAGCAGTACTTC; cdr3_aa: CASRPSGTTYEQYF
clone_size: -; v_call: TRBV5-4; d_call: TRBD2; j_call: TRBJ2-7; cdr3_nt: TGTGCCAGCAGCCCCGGACTAGCGGGAGACGAGCAGTACTTC; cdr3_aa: CASSPGLAGDEQYF
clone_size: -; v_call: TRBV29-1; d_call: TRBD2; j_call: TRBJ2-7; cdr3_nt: TGCAGCGTCAGCGGGGGTTGGTCCTACGAGCAGTACTTC; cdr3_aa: CSVSGGWSYEQYF
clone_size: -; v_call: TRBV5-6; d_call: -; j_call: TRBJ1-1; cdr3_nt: TGTGCCAGCAGCACCACTGGCATGAACACTGAAGCTTTCTTT; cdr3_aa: CASSTTGMNTEAFF
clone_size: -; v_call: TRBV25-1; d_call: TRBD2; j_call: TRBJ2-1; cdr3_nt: TGTGCCAGCAGTGGCGGGACTAGTGCGCAGTTCTTC; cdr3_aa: CASSGGTSAQFF